The 15 T cell receptor beta chains given below trace back to one sample, sequenced in a study of control samples from healthy donors and cancer patients. The method was immunoSEQ multiplex PCR; TCRdb's version includes in-frame clones alone and lacks a portion of them. The repertoire consists of roughly 190,000 clones, with 91% occurring once and the leading ten covering about 1.6%. Sequenced: blood. Receptor source: a woman between 25 and 40 years old in good health.

This sequence joins TRBV5-6 and TRBJ1-4, with D tentatively TRBD1 (6 bases). The V and J ends lost 1 base and 8 bases respectively, with 6 bases between them. The length of the CDR3 is 12 residues. From germline, CDR1 is SGHDT and CDR2 YYEEEE. Here the CDR3 DNA reads TGTGCCAGCAGCTTGCAGGGGGAAAAACTGTTTTTT. This encodes CASSLQGEKLFF. The whole variable domain, remainder taken from reference TRBV5-6 and TRBJ1-4, is DAGVTQSPTHLIKTRGQQVTLRCSPKSGHDTVSWYQQALGQGPQFIFQYYEEEERQRGNFPDRFSGHQFPNYSSELNVNALLLGDSALYLCASSLQGEKLFFGSGTQLSVL.

This chain joins TRBV18 and TRBJ2-5; D remains ambiguous. The germline gives CDR1 KGHSH, CDR2 LQKENI. The CDR3 has 13 amino acids. V lost 0 bases and J 0 bases, leaving 2 bases between the germline ends. The CDR3 DNA sequence: TGTGCCAGCTCACCACCGTACCAAGAGACCCAGTACTTC. Its translation: CASSPPYQETQYF. The entire variable domain, with the rest obtained from reference TRBV18 and TRBJ2-5, is as follows: NAGVMQNPRHLVRRRGQEARLRCSPMKGHSHVYWYRQLPEEGLKFMVYLQKENIIDESGMPKERFSAEFPKEGPSILRIQQVVRGDSAAYFCASSPPYQETQYFGPGTRLLVL.

This chain joins TRBV6-1 and TRBJ2-5, with D tentatively TRBD1 (5 bases). Germline lookup yields CDR1 MNHNS and CDR2 SASEGT. This CDR3 spans 17 amino acids. V lost 3 bases and J 5 bases, leaving 22 bases between the germline ends. The CDR3 loop is CASSDLREDYGRETQYF. The CDR3 nucleotides are TGTGCCAGCAGTGATCTCAGGGAAGATTATGGAAGGGAGACCCAGTACTTC.

The chain combines TRBV12-5 with TRBJ1-2, with 7 bases aligning to TRBD1. V lost 4 bases, J lost 7 bases, and 6 bases stayed unmatched. Germline CDR1 and CDR2: LGHNT and FRNRAP. This CDR3 is built from 13 residues. The CDR3 DNA is TGTGCTAGTGGTTCGACAGGGTGGGGTGGCTACACCTTC. This encodes CASGSTGWGGYTF.

This sequence joins TRBV6-5 and TRBJ1-2; 10 nucleotides align to TRBD1. The V and J ends lost 2 bases and 8 bases, in that order; junction bases with no gene match: 2. CDR3 size: 13 residues. The germline V gene encodes CDR1 MNHEY and CDR2 SVGAGI. The CDR3 here is CASSYPDRGGYTF. The CDR3, as DNA: TGTGCCAGCAGTTACCCGGACAGGGGGGGCTACACCTTC.

In this sample, this clone turned up once. The V and J genes are TRBV18 and TRBJ2-5; 11 nucleotides agree with TRBD2. Germline V gives CDR1 KGHSH, CDR2 LQKENI. The V gene end was trimmed by 0 bases and the J gene end by 5 bases; junction bases not matched to a gene: 2. The CDR3 sequence is 15 residues long. The CDR3 sequence is CASSPPSGRVETQYF. The DNA of the CDR3 is TGTGCCAGCTCACCACCTAGCGGGAGGGTTGAGACCCAGTACTTC. The whole variable domain, filled in from reference TRBV18 and TRBJ2-5, reads NAGVMQNPRHLVRRRGQEARLRCSPMKGHSHVYWYRQLPEEGLKFMVYLQKENIIDESGMPKERFSAEFPKEGPSILRIQQVVRGDSAAYFCASSPPSGRVETQYFGPGTRLLVL.

The J gene is TRBJ1-5, the V gene TRBV7-8; D possibly corresponds to TRBD1 (5 bases). This CDR3 region has 14 residues. Germline assignment: CDR1 SGHVS and CDR2 FQNEAQ. V was trimmed by 2 bases and J by 0 bases, leaving 5 bases between them. The CDR3 bases are TGTGCCAGCAGCTTACAGGGTAGCAATCAGCCCCAGCATTTT. It translates to CASSLQGSNQPQHF.

The chain combines TRBV19 with TRBJ1-4; weak D call: TRBD1 (5 bases). CDR1 is LNHDA, CDR2 SQIVND, per germline (reference sequence). There are 14 residues in the CDR3. Between the trimmed V and J ends, which lost 5 bases and 1 base, there was a span of 8 bases. As DNA, the CDR3 is TGTGCCAGTAGTTGGACAAGAACTAATGAAAAACTGTTTTTT. Protein: CASSWTRTNEKLFF.

CDR3 loop: CASSQDQGYSYEQYF. The CDR3 DNA is TGTGCCAGCAGCCAAGATCAGGGGTACTCCTACGAGCAGTACTTC. The V gene is TRBV4-2, the J gene TRBJ2-7; tentatively, D is TRBD1 (6 bases). Germline V CDR1 and CDR2: LGHNA, YNFKEQ. V lost 0 bases, J lost 0 bases, and 9 bases lay in between. This CDR3 has 15 residues.

There are a few counts of this clone. This chain uses TRBV28 with TRBJ2-6; a possible D gene is TRBD1 (6 bases). Deletions cut 1 base from V and 4 bases from J, with 8 bases between. Germline values: CDR1 MDHEN, CDR2 SYDVKM. The CDR3 runs to 15 residues. In DNA, the CDR3 is TGTGCCAGCAGTTTATCAGGGGACGGGGCCAACGTCCTGACTTTC. Translating gives CASSLSGDGANVLTF.

This clone was detected only once. The chain is built from TRBV4-2 and TRBJ2-7, with D unclear. V lost 1 base, J lost 3 bases, and 10 bases lay in between. Germline V lookup: CDR1 LGHNA, CDR2 YNFKEQ. The CDR3 is made up of 14 amino acids. CDR3 sequence: CASSQGRQIYEQYF. The CDR3 DNA reads as TGTGCCAGCAGCCAAGGTCGCCAGATCTACGAGCAGTACTTC.

The chain links TRBV6-2 or TRBV6-3 to TRBJ2-6, with D perhaps assigned TRBD1 or TRBD2 (5 bases each). CDR1 is MNHEY, CDR2 SVGEGT, per germline. The CDR3 length is 15 residues. V lost 4 bases and J lost 0, with 7 bases in between. The CDR3 reads CASSSGGSGANVLTF. CDR3 sequence (DNA): TGTGCCAGCAGTTCTGGGGGCTCTGGGGCCAACGTCCTGACTTTC.

The rearrangement links TRBV12-5 to TRBJ2-5; possibly TRBD1 for D (6 bases). V lost 6 bases and J 4 bases, leaving 18 bases between the germline ends. Germline V lookup: CDR1 LGHNT, CDR2 FRNRAP. This CDR3 is 15 amino acids long. CDR3 sequence: CASGSPPGVGETQYF. CDR3 sequence (DNA): TGTGCTAGTGGCTCCCCCCCAGGGGTCGGAGAGACCCAGTACTTC.

The V and J genes are TRBV12-5 and TRBJ2-7; 12 positions agree with TRBD1. After removal of 0 bases from V and 7 bases from J, the junction contained 7 bases not matched to a gene. The CDR3 spans 16 residues. Germline-derived CDR1 and CDR2 are LGHNT and FRNRAP. The CDR3 sequence is CASGLVRGQGAEEQYF. For the CDR3, the DNA is TGTGCTAGTGGTTTGGTAAGGGGACAGGGGGCGGAAGAGCAGTACTTC.

The J gene is TRBJ2-6, the V gene TRBV11-2; D might be TRBD2 (5 bases). The CDR3 is made up of 14 amino acids. The V gene lost 4 bases and the J gene lost 4 bases, with 8 bases spanning the gap. The germline V gene encodes CDR1 SGHAT and CDR2 FQNNGV. This chain's CDR3 is CASSWGAGANVLTF. The DNA for the CDR3 is TGTGCCAGCAGCTGGGGAGCAGGGGCCAACGTCCTGACTTTC. The whole variable domain, remainder taken from reference TRBV11-2 and TRBJ2-6, is EAGVAQSPRYKIIEKRQSVAFWCNPISGHATLYWYQQILGQGPKLLIQFQNNGVVDDSQLPKDRFSAERLKGVDSTLKIQPAKLEDSAVYLCASSWGAGANVLTFGAGSRLTVL.